This T cell receptor beta chain came from a study of identical twins. TCRdb independently ran MiXCR on the 5' RACE reads; one entry per CDR3 protein. The repertoire includes roughly 690,000 distinct CDR3 sequences, 21% of them detected once, and around 4.5% sits in the top ten. Regarding the study as a whole: Whereas memory repertoires showed no such difference, abundant cord blood beta clonotypes carried fewer insertions.

CDR3 length: 15 amino acids. Per the germline V gene, CDR1 is LGHNT and CDR2 is FRNRAP. V gave up 5 bases and J gave up 7 bases; unmatched junction bases: 7. This clonotype was seen a few times. Its antigen is not identified. This sample was shared with a second study, whose subject was T cells expressing NK-cell markers. That work adds: All TCR beta repertoires analysed originated from sorted CD3+CD56+NKG2C+, CD3+CD56+NKG2C- and CD3+CD56-NKG2C+ T cells. The sequencing cohort of eight donors included seven HCMV-seropositive individuals and one seronegative individual. Roughly six donors showed dominant NKG2C+ clonotypes comprising about 1.0-7.5% of their CD8+ T cells.

This TCR was sampled from a woman aged 18 to 35 in good health. Sequencing was carried out using PBMCs. The chain recombines TRBV12-5 with TRBJ2-1; TRBD2 agrees at 11 bases. The CDR3 DNA sequence: TGTGCTAGTGGTGCCGTTAGCGGGAGGGGAAATGAGCAGTTCTTC. Its protein product is CASGAVSGRGNEQFF.